The 2 T cell receptor beta chains below all came from one sample that was sequenced in a study of Graves' ophthalmopathy and Graves' hyperthyroidism. Scientists amplified the TCR beta CDR3 regions from RNA transcripts. First-round RT-PCR used HTBI primers; second-round multiplex PCR followed. TCRdb independently ran MiXCR on the multiplex PCR reads; one entry per CDR3 protein. The table records over 450,000 distinct CDR3 sequences, around 14% of them present only once. The sequencing sample was made of blood. These receptors came from a woman aged 30 to 39 with Graves' ophthalmopathy.

This clonotype was detected many times. This chain joins TRBV9 and TRBJ2-7; no clear D. Looked up from germline, CDR1 is SGDLS and CDR2 is YYNGEE. This CDR3 comprises 8 residues. V was trimmed by 8 bases and J by 5 bases, leaving 2 bases between them. This chain's CDR3 is CARHEQYF. CDR3 DNA: TGTGCCAGGCACGAGCAGTACTTC.

Ten or more counts support this clonotype. V and J are TRBV6-5 and TRBJ1-6; 8 nucleotides match TRBD1. This CDR3 comprises 17 residues. Germline V lookup: CDR1 MNHEY, CDR2 SVGAGI. V lost 6 bases and J lost 0; bases outside the gene matches: 7. CDR3: CASRGWTGSSYNSPLHF. In DNA form, the CDR3 reads TGTGCCAGCAGAGGATGGACAGGGAGCTCCTATAATTCACCCCTCCACTTT.